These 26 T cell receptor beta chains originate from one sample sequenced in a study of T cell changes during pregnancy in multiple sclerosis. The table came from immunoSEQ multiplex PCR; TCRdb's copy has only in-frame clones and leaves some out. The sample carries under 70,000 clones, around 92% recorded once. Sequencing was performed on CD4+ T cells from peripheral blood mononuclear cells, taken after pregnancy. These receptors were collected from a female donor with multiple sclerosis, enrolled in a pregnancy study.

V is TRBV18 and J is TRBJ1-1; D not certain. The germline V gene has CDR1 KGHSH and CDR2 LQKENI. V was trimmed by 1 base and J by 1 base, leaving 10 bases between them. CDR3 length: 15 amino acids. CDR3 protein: CASSPRREGNTEAFF. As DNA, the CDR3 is TGTGCCAGCTCACCACGGAGGGAGGGGAACACTGAAGCTTTCTTT.

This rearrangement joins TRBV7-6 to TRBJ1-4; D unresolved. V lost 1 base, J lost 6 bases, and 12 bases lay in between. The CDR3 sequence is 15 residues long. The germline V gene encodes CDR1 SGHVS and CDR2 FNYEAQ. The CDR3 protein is CASSLDGEGDEKLFF. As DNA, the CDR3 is TGTGCCAGCAGCTTAGACGGGGAGGGTGATGAAAAACTGTTTTTT. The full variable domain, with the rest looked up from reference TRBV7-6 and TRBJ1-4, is GAGVSQSPRYKVTKRGQDVALRCDPISGHVSLYWYRQALGQGPEFLTYFNYEAQQDKSGLPNDRFSAERPEGSISTLTIQRTEQRDSAMYRCASSLDGEGDEKLFFGSGTQLSVL.

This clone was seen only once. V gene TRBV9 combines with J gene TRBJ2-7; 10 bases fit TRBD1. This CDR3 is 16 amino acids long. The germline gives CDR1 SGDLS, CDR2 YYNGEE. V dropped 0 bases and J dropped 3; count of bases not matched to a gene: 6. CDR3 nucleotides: TGTGCCAGCAGCGTAGGGGGGGGACAGGGGCACTACGAGCAGTACTTC. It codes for CASSVGGGQGHYEQYF.

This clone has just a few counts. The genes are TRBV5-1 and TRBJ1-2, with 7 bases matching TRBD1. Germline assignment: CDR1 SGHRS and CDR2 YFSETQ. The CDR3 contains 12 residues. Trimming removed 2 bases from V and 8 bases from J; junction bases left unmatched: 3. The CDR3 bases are TGCGCCAGCAGCTTCGACAGGGTCGGCTACACCTTC. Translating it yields CASSFDRVGYTF.

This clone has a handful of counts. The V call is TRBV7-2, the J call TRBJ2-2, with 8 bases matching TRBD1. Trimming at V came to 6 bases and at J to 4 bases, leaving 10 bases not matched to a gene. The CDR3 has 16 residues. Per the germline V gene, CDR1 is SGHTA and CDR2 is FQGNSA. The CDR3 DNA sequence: TGTGCCAGCAGGCTGGGATCAGGGGGCCGCACCGGGGAGCTGTTTTTT. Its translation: CASRLGSGGRTGELFF. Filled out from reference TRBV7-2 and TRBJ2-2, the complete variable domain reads GAGVSQSPSNKVTEKGKDVELRCDPISGHTALYWYRQSLGQGLEFLIYFQGNSAPDKSGLPSDRFSAERTGGSVSTLTIQRTQQEDSAVYLCASRLGSGGRTGELFFGEGSRLTVL.

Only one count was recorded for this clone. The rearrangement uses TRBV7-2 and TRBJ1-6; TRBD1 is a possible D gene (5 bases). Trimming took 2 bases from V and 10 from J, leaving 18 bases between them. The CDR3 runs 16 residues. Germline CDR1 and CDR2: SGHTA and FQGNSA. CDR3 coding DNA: TGTGCCAGCAGCTTAAGTCCGCGGGGGGTGGGATCACCCCTCCACTTT. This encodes CASSLSPRGVGSPLHF.

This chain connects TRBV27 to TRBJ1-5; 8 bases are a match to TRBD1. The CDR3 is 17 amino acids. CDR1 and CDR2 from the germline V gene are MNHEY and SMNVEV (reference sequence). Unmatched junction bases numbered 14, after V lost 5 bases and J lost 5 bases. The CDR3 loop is CASSPYGVQGGDQPQHF. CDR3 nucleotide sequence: TGTGCCAGCAGTCCATACGGCGTACAGGGGGGCGATCAGCCCCAGCATTTT.

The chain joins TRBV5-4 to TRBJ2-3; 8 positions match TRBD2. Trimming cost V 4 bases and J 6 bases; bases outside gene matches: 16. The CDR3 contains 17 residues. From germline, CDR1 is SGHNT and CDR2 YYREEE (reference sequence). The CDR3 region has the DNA TGTGCCAGCAGCCTGGGCGCGCGGGGGGCGGGTTGGGATACGCAGTATTTT. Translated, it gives CASSLGARGAGWDTQYF.

The CDR3 nucleotides are TGTGCCAGCAGCTTAGGGAGGGCCGGGGCCAACGTCCTGACTTTC. Its protein product is CASSLGRAGANVLTF. The rearrangement links TRBV7-2 to TRBJ2-6; D might be TRBD2 (6 bases). V lost 1 base and J lost 4, with 8 bases in between. Germline lookup yields CDR1 SGHTA and CDR2 FQGNSA. The CDR3 contains 15 residues.

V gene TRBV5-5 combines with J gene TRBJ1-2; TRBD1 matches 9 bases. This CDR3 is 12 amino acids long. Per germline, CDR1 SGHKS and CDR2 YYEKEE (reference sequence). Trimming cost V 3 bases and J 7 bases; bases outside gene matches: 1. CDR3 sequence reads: CASSWTGAGYTF. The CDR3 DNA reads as TGTGCCAGCAGCTGGACAGGGGCTGGCTACACCTTC.

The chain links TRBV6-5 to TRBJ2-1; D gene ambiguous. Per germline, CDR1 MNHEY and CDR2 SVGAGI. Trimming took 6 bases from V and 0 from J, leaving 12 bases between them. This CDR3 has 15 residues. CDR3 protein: CASRGTESSYNEQFF. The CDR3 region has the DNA TGTGCCAGCAGAGGTACAGAGTCCTCCTACAATGAGCAGTTCTTC.

The CDR3 coding sequence is TGCAGCGTCGGGACAGGTTATAGCAATCAGCCCCAGCATTTT. Translation gives CSVGTGYSNQPQHF. V usage is TRBV29-1 and J usage is TRBJ1-5, with 8 positions matching TRBD1. Trimming took 6 bases from V and 0 from J; bases not matched to a gene: 4. Germline-derived CDR1 and CDR2 are SQVTM and ANQGSEA. CDR3 length: 14 amino acids. Full variable domain (rest looked up from reference TRBV29-1 and TRBJ1-5): SAVISQKPSRDICQRGTSLTIQCQVDSQVTMMFWYRQQPGQSLTLIATANQGSEATYESGFVIDKFPISRPNLTFSTLTVSNMSPEDSSIYLCSVGTGYSNQPQHFGDGTRLSIL.

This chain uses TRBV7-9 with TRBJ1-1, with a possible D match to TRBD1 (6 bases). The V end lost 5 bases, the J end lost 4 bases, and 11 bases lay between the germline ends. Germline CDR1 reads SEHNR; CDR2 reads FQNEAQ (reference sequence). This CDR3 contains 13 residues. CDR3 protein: CASSLQGSTEAFF. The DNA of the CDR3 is TGTGCCAGCAGCCTACAGGGCTCCACTGAAGCTTTCTTT.

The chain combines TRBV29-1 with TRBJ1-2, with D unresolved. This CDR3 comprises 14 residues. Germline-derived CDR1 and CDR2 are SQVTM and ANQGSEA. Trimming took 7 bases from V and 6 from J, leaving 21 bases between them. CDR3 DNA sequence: TGCAGCGGTACCTCCGTGGGCAGATCCAATGGCTACACCTTC. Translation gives CSGTSVGRSNGYTF.

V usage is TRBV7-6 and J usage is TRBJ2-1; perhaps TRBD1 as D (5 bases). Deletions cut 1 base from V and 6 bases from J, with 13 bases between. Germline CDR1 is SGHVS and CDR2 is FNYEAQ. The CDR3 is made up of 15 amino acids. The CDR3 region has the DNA TGTGCCAGCAGCTTAGTAGGGGCCCTGTCCAATGAGCAGTTCTTC. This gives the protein CASSLVGALSNEQFF.

CDR3: CASSEGTGYEQYF. The DNA of the CDR3 is TGCGCCAGCAGCGAGGGGACAGGCTACGAGCAGTACTTC. The chain links TRBV5-1 to TRBJ2-7; 8 bases fit TRBD1. Germline lookup yields CDR1 SGHRS and CDR2 YFSETQ. V was clipped by 4 bases and J by 3 bases; unmatched bases: 3. The length of the CDR3 is 13 residues.

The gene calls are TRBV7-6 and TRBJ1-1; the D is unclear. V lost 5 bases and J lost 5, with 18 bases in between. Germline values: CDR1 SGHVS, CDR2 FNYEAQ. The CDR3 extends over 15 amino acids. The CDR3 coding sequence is TGTGCCAGCAGCCTTCACGACAATCCTGGGACTGAAGCTTTCTTT. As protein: CASSLHDNPGTEAFF.

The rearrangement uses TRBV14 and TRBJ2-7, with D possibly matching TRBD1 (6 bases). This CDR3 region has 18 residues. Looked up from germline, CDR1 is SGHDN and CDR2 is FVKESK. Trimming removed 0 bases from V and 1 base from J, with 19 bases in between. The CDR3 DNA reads TGTGCCAGCAGCCAAGATTCGAGAGACGACAGGTATTCCTACGAGCAGTACTTC. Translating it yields CASSQDSRDDRYSYEQYF.

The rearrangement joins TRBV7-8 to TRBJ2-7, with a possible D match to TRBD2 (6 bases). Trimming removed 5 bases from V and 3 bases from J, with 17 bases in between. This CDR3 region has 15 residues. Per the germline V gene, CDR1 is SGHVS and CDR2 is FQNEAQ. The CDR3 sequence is CASSPPQGGNYEQYF. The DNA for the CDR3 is TGTGCCAGCAGCCCGCCCCAGGGAGGAAACTACGAGCAGTACTTC.

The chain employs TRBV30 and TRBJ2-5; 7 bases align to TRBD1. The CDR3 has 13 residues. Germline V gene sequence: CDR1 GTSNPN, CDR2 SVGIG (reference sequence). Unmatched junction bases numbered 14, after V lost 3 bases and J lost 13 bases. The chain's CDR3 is CAWSQGQPQARYF. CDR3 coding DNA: TGTGCCTGGAGCCAGGGACAGCCTCAGGCGCGGTACTTC.

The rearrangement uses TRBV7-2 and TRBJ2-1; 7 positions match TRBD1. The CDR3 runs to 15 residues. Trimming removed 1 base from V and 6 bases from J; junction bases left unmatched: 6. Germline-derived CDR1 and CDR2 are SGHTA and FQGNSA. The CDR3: CASSLGGPGGNEQFF. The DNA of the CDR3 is TGTGCCAGCAGCTTAGGGGGGCCAGGGGGCAATGAGCAGTTCTTC.

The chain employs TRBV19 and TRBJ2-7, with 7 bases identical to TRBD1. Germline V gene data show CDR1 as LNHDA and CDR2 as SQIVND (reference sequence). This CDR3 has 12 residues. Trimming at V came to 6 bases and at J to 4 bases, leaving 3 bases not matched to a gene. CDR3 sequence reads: CASRGTAYEQYF. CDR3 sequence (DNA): TGTGCCAGTAGAGGGACAGCATACGAGCAGTACTTC. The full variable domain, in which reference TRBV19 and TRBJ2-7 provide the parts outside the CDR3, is DGGITQSPKYLFRKEGQNVTLSCEQNLNHDAMYWYRQDPGQGLRLIYYSQIVNDFQKGDIAEGYSVSREKKESFPLTVTSAQKNPTAFYLCASRGTAYEQYFGPGTRLTVT.

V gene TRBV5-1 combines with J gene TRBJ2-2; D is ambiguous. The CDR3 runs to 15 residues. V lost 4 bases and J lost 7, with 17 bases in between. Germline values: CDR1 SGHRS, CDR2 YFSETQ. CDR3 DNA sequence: TGCGCCAGCAGCCCCGAAGCTGTCGGTCACGGGGAGCTGTTTTTT. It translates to CASSPEAVGHGELFF.

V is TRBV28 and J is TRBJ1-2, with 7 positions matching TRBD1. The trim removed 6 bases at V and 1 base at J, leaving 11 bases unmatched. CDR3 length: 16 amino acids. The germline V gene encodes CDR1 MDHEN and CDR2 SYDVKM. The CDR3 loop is CASRPSMGQFNYGYTF. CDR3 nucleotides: TGTGCCAGCAGACCTTCGATGGGACAGTTTAACTATGGCTACACCTTC.

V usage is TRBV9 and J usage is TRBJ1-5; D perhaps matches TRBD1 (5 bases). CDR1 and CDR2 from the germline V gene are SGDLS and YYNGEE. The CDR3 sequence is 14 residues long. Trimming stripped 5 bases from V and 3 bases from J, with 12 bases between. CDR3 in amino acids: CASSGDSNNQPQHF. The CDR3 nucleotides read TGTGCCAGCAGTGGAGACAGCAACAATCAGCCCCAGCATTTT.

CDR3 sequence (DNA): TGTGCCAGTAACAGGGCATTGAACACTGAAGCTTTCTTT. As protein: CASNRALNTEAFF. The rearrangement links TRBV7-9 to TRBJ1-1; possible D gene TRBD1, 6 bases. CDR3 length: 13 residues. Trimming cost V 9 bases and J 0 bases, with 11 bases left between them. Germline CDR1 and CDR2: SEHNR and FQNEAQ (reference sequence).